This T cell receptor beta chain was documented in a study of blood T cell repertoires in COVID-19. Per the authors' pipeline: Amplification from reference gene primers served as the basis for estimated nucleated cell counts. Some clones are missing from TCRdb's copy, which holds only in-frame ones; the method was immunoSEQ multiplex PCR. D and trimming were read from the DNA, whereas the V and J calls and clone size are those reported in that table. The table includes about 180,000 clones, about 87% detected once. Patients at the Seattle site were enrolled during active infection and followed longitudinally. The origin of this receptor is a man in his 60s with COVID-19, enrolled during active disease. Input material: peripheral blood.

The CDR3: CASKSQGGVGPQHF. CDR3 nucleotides: TGTGCCAGCAAGTCCCAGGGCGGGGTCGGGCCCCAGCATTTT. The chain combines TRBV2 with TRBJ1-5, with D perhaps matching TRBD1 (5 bases). CDR3 length: 14 residues. The germline V gene encodes CDR1 SNHLY and CDR2 FYNNEI. Trimming cost V 7 bases and J 9 bases, with 19 bases left between them. Full variable domain (remainder filled in from reference TRBV2 and TRBJ1-5): EPEVTQTPSHQVTQMGQEVILRCVPISNHLYFYWYRQILGQKVEFLVSFYNNEISEKSEIFDDQFSVERPDGSNFTLKIRSTKLEDSAMYFCASKSQGGVGPQHFGDGTRLSIL.